Each of the 2 T cell receptor beta chains below was sequenced from the same sample in a study of siplizumab effects on memory and regulatory T cells. Libraries were prepared by immunoSEQ multiplex PCR; TCRdb keeps only in-frame clonotypes and omits some of them. The table records 70,000 to 95,000 clones, roughly 93% of them present only once. The sequencing sample was made of CD8+ T cells sorted from blood. These TCRs come from a human donor in good health.

V is TRBV5-4 and J is TRBJ2-7, with 8 nucleotides matching TRBD1. Germline-derived CDR1 and CDR2 are SGHNT and YYREEE (reference sequence). The trim removed 0 bases at V and 1 base at J, leaving 3 bases unmatched. The CDR3 runs 15 residues. The CDR3 nucleotides read TGTGCCAGCAGCTTGGAAGGGACAGGTTCCTACGAGCAGTACTTC. Residues: CASSLEGTGSYEQYF.

The chain carries TRBV19 and TRBJ2-7; D perhaps matches TRBD1 (5 bases). Germline lookup yields CDR1 LNHDA and CDR2 SQIVND (reference sequence). V was pared by 3 bases and J by 6 bases, with 12 bases between. The CDR3 loop spans 13 amino acids. The CDR3 DNA is TGTGCCAGTAGTATTTCAGGGTTTGGCGAGCAGTACTTC. Translating it yields CASSISGFGEQYF.